The entry that follows covers one TCR beta chain sequence. The target antigen is unknown. Only in-frame clones appear in the TCRdb table, and some are missing; sequencing was by immunoSEQ multiplex PCR. The sample carries roughly 95,000 clones, roughly 90% recorded once. Trimming took 0 bases from V and 0 from J, leaving 17 bases between them. Germline values: CDR1 LGHNA, CDR2 YNFKEQ. The CDR3 spans 18 residues. These data originate in a study of T cell responses to AZD1222 COVID-19 vaccine. The wider study: Second doses were pooled across both intervals (about 4 or about 12 weeks).

The study's findings and limits: Repertoire samples came only from after the peak T cell response.

The chain couples TRBV4-2 to TRBJ1-1, with no clear D. The specimen comprised peripheral blood, sampled on day 0 of AZD1222 vaccination. The origin of this receptor is an adult in good health. The CDR3 DNA follows: TGTGCCAGCAGCCAAGATGAGGCGCAGAAAAGAATGAACACTGAAGCTTTCTTT. Translating it yields CASSQDEAQKRMNTEAFF.